This record covers a single T cell receptor (beta chain). Its specificity is not known. The germline V and J ends were trimmed by 5 bases and 0 bases, with 10 bases remaining between them. The CDR3 loop spans 14 amino acids. CDR1 and CDR2 (germline): MNHEY, SVGAGI. The assay was immunoSEQ multiplex PCR, and TCRdb's table has in-frame clones only and misses some. The sample consists of around 92,000 clones, about nine tenths of them appearing once. This sample was included in a study of T cell responses to AZD1222 COVID-19 vaccine. Study information: Combined were second doses at about 4 or about 12 weeks. Overall study results and limits: After the peak T cell response, and only then, were repertoires sampled. Two AZD1222 doses significantly raised spike-specific TCR breadth and depth over controls. Clonal diversity may have been underestimated in mostly white British donors.

The clonotype comes from an adult in good health. The sequencing used peripheral blood, collected on day 0 of AZD1222 vaccination. The chain has TRBV6-5 and TRBJ1-2; D unresolved. CDR3 nucleotides: TGTGCCAGCAGTCCTGCCCCTTCTAACTATGGCTACACCTTC. It encodes CASSPAPSNYGYTF.